This is a list of T cell receptor beta chains from one sample in a study of identical twins. TCRdb analysed the 5' RACE reads with MiXCR anew, one entry per CDR3 protein. The repertoire holds about 200,000 distinct CDR3 sequences, about 6.7% seen once, with about 14% in the top ten. These data also formed part of another study, on T cells expressing NK-cell markers.

Sequencing input: CD8+ T cells sorted from blood. These receptor sequences come from a woman aged 18-29 years in good health. The CDR3 runs from the conserved cysteine through the conserved F or W.

j_call	v_call	cdr3_aa
TRBJ2-1	TRBV24-1	CATSDSQNEQFF
TRBJ2-6	TRBV7-8	CASSFLAGGSGANVLTF
TRBJ2-1	TRBV27	CASSSQDRYNEQFF
TRBJ2-1	TRBV7-6	CASSLVASGGAIQYNEQFF
TRBJ2-1	TRBV29-1	CSAGVSNEQFF
TRBJ1-3	TRBV6-2/TRBV6-3	CASRTAGNTIYF
TRBJ1-1	TRBV11-2	CASSLGSGLAEAFF
TRBJ2-1	TRBV7-2	CASSLGAGPNEQFF
TRBJ2-1	TRBV10-3	CAISGGETSGLYNEQFF
TRBJ2-2	TRBV6-2/TRBV6-3	CASGQNTGELFF
TRBJ2-7	TRBV19	CASSTGGLSYEQYF
TRBJ2-5	TRBV3-1	CASSQEGETQYF
TRBJ1-1	TRBV6-1	CASSEIRGLVTEAFF
TRBJ1-2	TRBV10-3	CAISSDGNYGYTF
TRBJ1-1	TRBV12-3/TRBV12-4	CASSMGNTEAFF
TRBJ2-1	TRBV12-3/TRBV12-4	CASSQEIRVEQFF
TRBJ2-1	TRBV19	CASSIPEGSVNNEQFF
TRBJ2-3	TRBV2	CASTAGTPLSTDTQYF
TRBJ2-7	TRBV12-3/TRBV12-4	CASSLGGTGPTYEQYF
TRBJ2-7	TRBV27	CASSLDRLYEQYF
TRBJ2-5	TRBV15	CATSRPSGGRETQYF
TRBJ1-1	TRBV6-1	CASSEWGSDTEAFF
TRBJ1-5	TRBV6-1	CASADGPIQPQHF
TRBJ2-1	TRBV2	CASSRGRHNEQFF
TRBJ2-1	TRBV6-2/TRBV6-3	CASSWTDNEQFF
TRBJ1-5	TRBV5-1	CASSLDPGYQPQHF
TRBJ2-1	TRBV12-3/TRBV12-4	CASSLKKAFSYNEQFF
TRBJ1-2	TRBV6-1	CASSPRFRERYGYTF
TRBJ2-5	TRBV3-1	CASSRPGQGFEETQYF
TRBJ1-1	TRBV12-3/TRBV12-4	CASELSGLNTEAFF
TRBJ2-1	TRBV12-3/TRBV12-4	CASSFRGGPYNEQFF
TRBJ2-1	TRBV12-3/TRBV12-4	CASGGTNEQFF
TRBJ2-1	TRBV5-6	CARGPGTSGRNEQFF
TRBJ2-7	TRBV7-9	CASSFRVDAIYEQYF